Listed below are T cell receptor beta chains from one sample, sequenced in a study of blood T cell repertoires in COVID-19. Here immunoSEQ multiplex PCR was the method, and the copy in TCRdb shows in-frame clones only, minus some. The data show 320,000 or so clones, 80% to 90% seen once. Input material: PBMCs or T cells enriched from blood (not recorded which). These receptors originate from a man in his thirties or forties who had recovered from COVID-19. The CDR3 runs from the conserved cysteine through the conserved F or W. D genes are given only for firm matches. Rows give clone size only sometimes, using once, few, many, or a class for an expanded clone.

abundance	j_gene	d_gene	v_gene	CDR3nt	CDR3aa
few	TRBJ2-7	TRBD2	TRBV2	TGTGCCAGCATCGTCGAGCGGGGGGGTGAGCAGTACTTC	CASIVERGGEQYF
NA	TRBJ2-2	NA	TRBV6-4	TGTGCCAGCAGTGAAAACTACAGGGTTCCCGGGGAGCTGTTTTTT	CASSENYRVPGELFF
NA	TRBJ2-7	NA	TRBV5-3	TGTGCCACCCTCCGGGGAGGCTCCTACGAGCAGTACTTC	CATLRGGSYEQYF
NA	TRBJ2-4	TRBD2	TRBV5-5	TGTGCCAGCAGCTTGGCCGAGGAGGGACTAGGGAACATTCAGTACTTC	CASSLAEEGLGNIQYF
NA	TRBJ2-7	TRBD1	TRBV7-9	TGTGCCAGCAGCTTAAGCCCGACAGGGAACTACGAGCAGTACTTC	CASSLSPTGNYEQYF
NA	TRBJ1-6	NA	TRBV30	TGTGCCTGGAGTGTTAGCTTTGAGGGTTCACCCCTCCACTTT	CAWSVSFEGSPLHF
NA	TRBJ2-2	TRBD2	TRBV3-1/TRBV3-2	TGTGCCAGCAGCCCCGGCGGGGGGTACACCGGGGAGCTGTTTTTT	CASSPGGGYTGELFF
NA	TRBJ1-2	NA	TRBV4-2	TGTGCCAGCAGCCAAGTGATGAGGCGGGAGGATGGCTACACCTTC	CASSQVMRREDGYTF
NA	TRBJ2-7	NA	TRBV4-1	TGCGCCAGCAGCCAACCGAGGGACACCCGCTCCTACGAGCAGTACTTC	CASSQPRDTRSYEQYF
NA	TRBJ1-6	NA	TRBV7-9	TGTGCCAGCAGCTTTACCGGTTATTCACCCCTCCACTTT	CASSFTGYSPLHF
NA	TRBJ1-4	NA	TRBV9	TGTGCCAGCAGCGTAGGGGGAGGGAACGCATTAGGTGAAAAACTGTTTTTT	CASSVGGGNALGEKLFF
NA	TRBJ1-5	TRBD1	TRBV27	TGTGCCAGCAGTGTGACAGGGGGGTACAATCAGCCCCAGCATTTT	CASSVTGGYNQPQHF
NA	TRBJ2-3	NA	TRBV21-1	TGTGCCAGCAGCAAAGGCCCCGGGACAGGGTTTAGCACAGATACGCAGTATTTT	CASSKGPGTGFSTDTQYF
NA	TRBJ1-3	TRBD1	TRBV7-9	TGTGCCAGCAGCGGGTTACAGGGGGCTGGAAACACCATATATTTT	CASSGLQGAGNTIYF
once	TRBJ1-2	TRBD1	TRBV10-3	TGTGCCATCAGTGCTAGACAGGGGATGTATGGCTACACCTTC	CAISARQGMYGYTF
NA	TRBJ1-4	NA	TRBV15	TGTGCCACCAGCAGAGATTTGACGGGTTTAAATGAAAAACTGTTTTTT	CATSRDLTGLNEKLFF
once	TRBJ1-1	TRBD1	TRBV2	TGTGCCAGCAGTTTAGACAGGGAGATGAACACTGAAGCTTTCTTT	CASSLDREMNTEAFF
NA	TRBJ2-7	TRBD1	TRBV23-1	TGCGCCAGCAGTCCTAACAGGGGGCGCCCCCACGAGCAGTACTTC	CASSPNRGRPHEQYF
NA	TRBJ1-1	NA	TRBV18	TGTGCCAGCTCACTAGGGGCGGCCATGAACACTGAAGCTTTCTTT	CASSLGAAMNTEAFF
NA	TRBJ2-5	NA	TRBV5-1	TGCGCCAGCAGCTTCACCACCCGGGGCCCAGCGGGCCAAGAGACCCAGTACTTC	CASSFTTRGPAGQETQYF
NA	TRBJ1-1	NA	TRBV2	TGTGCCAGCAGGAGGGGGGGCACTGAAGCTTTCTTT	CASRRGGTEAFF
NA	TRBJ1-2	NA	TRBV6-4	TGTGCCAGCAGGGCGGCCGACAGCCTCCCTAACTATGGCTACACCTTC	CASRAADSLPNYGYTF
once	TRBJ1-5	TRBD1	TRBV19	TGTGCCAGTAGTAACACCCTGGGACAGTTGAGCAATCAGCCCCAGCATTTT	CASSNTLGQLSNQPQHF
NA	TRBJ2-2	NA	TRBV7-9	TGTGCCAGCAGCTTAGATACGGGGTACGGCGGGGAGCTGTTTTTT	CASSLDTGYGGELFF
few	TRBJ1-4	TRBD1	TRBV28	TGTGCCAGCAGTGGACAGGGGGCAGGGGGGGAAAAACTGTTTTTT	CASSGQGAGGEKLFF
NA	TRBJ2-2	NA	TRBV4-1	TGCGCCAGCAGCCCGTACGGGACCGGGGAGCTGTTTTTT	CASSPYGTGELFF
NA	TRBJ2-5	NA	TRBV9	TGTGCCAGCAGCGTGGGGGGGCGGAGGGAGACCCAGTACTTC	CASSVGGRRETQYF
NA	TRBJ2-1	NA	TRBV27	TGTGCCAGCAGTCGCAGGGTGTACAATGAGCAGTTCTTC	CASSRRVYNEQFF